The 17 T cell receptor beta chains presented below share a single source sample, sequenced in a study of beta chain features in type 1 diabetes (dated by TCRdb to the late 2010s). The receptor library was made with the immunoSEQ multiplex PCR assay. The entire isolated RNA was reverse transcribed using the High Capacity cDNA Reverse Transcription Kit, and thus expressed TCRB transcripts were sequenced. Sourced from immuneACCESS, this table was stored by TCRdb with only in-frame sequences that have V and J called. A share of the clones is absent; for the studies checked, an unresolved V gene accounts for under half, and the remainder has no known explanation. This sample is represented by 450,000 to 550,000 clones; about 32% of them were singletons. Clones ranked in the top ten supply around 0.065% of the sample. Sequencing used naive CD4+ T cells from blood. The cell subset or site label for this specimen denotes: true naive CD4+ T cells. The receptors come from a man aged 18 to 30 in good health.

As concerns this clone: Other DNA variants within this sample encode the same CDR3. The chain carries TRBV10-3 and TRBJ2-3; D may be TRBD1 (5 bases). Per the germline V gene, CDR1 is ENHRY and CDR2 is SYGVKD. V was clipped by 0 bases and J by 1 base, with 5 bases between them. This CDR3 contains 14 residues. Here the CDR3 reads CAISESTGTDTQYF. The CDR3 DNA follows: TGTGCCATCAGTGAGTCGACAGGCACAGATACGCAGTATTTT.

The chain combines TRBV21-1 with TRBJ2-3; the table's D call, TRBD2, was not checked against the DNA. TRBV21-1 constitutes a pseudogene. The CDR3 has 16 residues. The CDR3 here is CASKLAGEGWTDTQYF. The CDR3 DNA sequence: TGTGCCAGCAAACTAGCGGGAGAGGGGTGGACAGATACGCAGTATTTT.

The rearrangement joins TRBV4-3 to TRBJ2-1, with 7 bases matching TRBD1. The CDR3 totals 15 residues. V was clipped by 4 bases and J by 2 bases; unmatched bases: 5. Germline V gene lookup returns CDR1 LGHNA and CDR2 YSLEER. The CDR3 DNA sequence: TGCGCCAGCAGCCCAGGACAGGCAACCTACAATGAGCAGTTCTTC. This encodes CASSPGQATYNEQFF.

The J gene is TRBJ2-1, the V gene TRBV7-6, with 8 positions matching TRBD2. Germline V gene sequence: CDR1 SGHVS, CDR2 FNYEAQ. The CDR3 has 16 amino acids. With V trimmed by 2 bases and J by 4 bases, 7 bases remained unmatched. CDR3 sequence: CASSLYGGRTYNEQFF. CDR3 DNA sequence: TGTGCCAGCAGCTTATACGGCGGGAGGACTTACAATGAGCAGTTCTTC.

Here the CDR3 reads CASSFVGDSTGELFF. CDR3 DNA: TGTGCCAGCAGCTTTGTCGGGGACTCCACCGGGGAGCTGTTTTTT. The chain recombines TRBV7-9 with TRBJ2-2; tentative D call: TRBD2 (6 bases). The CDR3 sequence is 15 residues long. V lost 3 bases to trimming and J lost 4 bases, with 12 bases between them. CDR1 SEHNR and CDR2 FQNEAQ come from the germline V gene (reference sequence). The variable domain in full, with the rest retrieved from reference TRBV7-9 and TRBJ2-2, is DTGVSQNPRHKITKRGQNVTFRCDPISEHNRLYWYRQTLGQGPEFLTYFQNEAQLEKSRLLSDRFSAERPKGSFSTLEIQRTEQGDSAMYLCASSFVGDSTGELFFGEGSRLTVL.

V gene TRBV7-2 combines with J gene TRBJ2-3; D might be TRBD2 (5 bases). V was pared by 2 bases and J by 3 bases, with 12 bases between. The CDR3 sequence is 15 residues long. Looked up from germline, CDR1 is SGHTA and CDR2 is FQGNSA. The CDR3 here is CASSLRASQTDTQYF. Here the CDR3 DNA reads TGTGCCAGCAGCTTACGGGCTAGCCAAACAGATACGCAGTATTTT.

This chain uses TRBV4-2 with TRBJ2-1; 8 positions match TRBD2. V shed 0 bases, J shed 8 bases, and the junction held 12 bases outside the gene matches. CDR1 and CDR2 (germline): LGHNA, YNFKEQ. This CDR3 contains 17 residues. As DNA, the CDR3 is TGTGCCAGCAGCCAAGAAATGTTAGGGACTAGTATTCATGAGCAGTTCTTC. Amino acids: CASSQEMLGTSIHEQFF.

Here the CDR3 DNA reads TGTGCCTGGAGTCACGACAGGGGGTATGGCTACACCTTC. This sequence encodes CAWSHDRGYGYTF. The V and J genes are TRBV30 and TRBJ1-2; 9 bases are a match to TRBD1. Germline V gene lookup returns CDR1 GTSNPN and CDR2 SVGIG (reference sequence). Trimming took 2 bases from V and 5 from J; bases not matched to a gene: 3. The CDR3 is 13 amino acids.

This clone occurred a few times. V usage is TRBV30 and J usage is TRBJ2-7; D not certain. CDR1 is GTSNPN, CDR2 SVGIG, per germline (reference sequence). The CDR3 covers 11 residues. Trimming took 0 bases from V and 12 from J, leaving 12 bases between them. The CDR3 coding sequence is TGTGCCTGGAGTGTACTCGGTACCCTGTACTTC. Protein product: CAWSVLGTLYF.

This chain joins TRBV29-1 and TRBJ2-5; 7 positions agree with TRBD1. The J call could be wrong; TRBJ2-7 is a better fit for the DNA end. The CDR3 length is 11 residues. Germline V gene data show CDR1 as SQVTM and CDR2 as ANQGSEA. CDR3 amino acids: CSVGTAYEQYF. For the CDR3, the DNA is TGCAGCGTGGGGACAGCCTACGAGCAGTACTTC.

This clone was detected a few times. V usage is TRBV5-1 and J usage is TRBJ2-7; D is ambiguous. The germline V gene has CDR1 SGHRS and CDR2 YFSETQ. V dropped 0 bases and J dropped 3 bases, with 10 bases sitting between them. This CDR3 is 14 amino acids long. CDR3 sequence reads: CASSLDPAGYEQYF. In DNA, the CDR3 is TGCGCCAGCAGCTTGGATCCAGCAGGCTACGAGCAGTACTTC.

This clone was recorded once. The chain recombines TRBV30 with TRBJ1-3; D may be TRBD1 (6 bases). CDR3 length equals 15 residues. V was cut by 4 bases and J by 3 bases, with 16 bases left in between. Germline assignment: CDR1 GTSNPN and CDR2 SVGIG (reference sequence). CDR3 protein: CAWTLQTRGGNTIYF. DNA of the CDR3: TGTGCCTGGACACTCCAGACCAGGGGTGGAAACACCATATATTTT. The variable domain in full, completed from reference TRBV30 and TRBJ1-3, reads SQTIHQWPATLVQPVGSPLSLECTVEGTSNPNLYWYRQAAGRGLQLLFYSVGIGQISSEVPQNLSASRPQDRQFILSSKKLLLSDSGFYLCAWTLQTRGGNTIYFGEGSWLTVV.

The sample holds a few counts of this clone. The genes are TRBV15 and TRBJ2-5, with D possibly being TRBD2 (7 bases). Trimming cost V 5 bases and J 2 bases, with 12 bases left between them. This CDR3 comprises 14 residues. Germline loops: CDR1 LNHNV, CDR2 YYDKDF (reference sequence). This CDR3 is CATSRTAGQETQYF. The CDR3 coding sequence is TGTGCCACCAGCCGGACAGCGGGGCAAGAGACCCAGTACTTC.

This clone occurred a few times. This chain joins TRBV10-3 and TRBJ2-1, with D possibly TRBD1 on 5 matching bases. Looked up from germline, CDR1 is ENHRY and CDR2 is SYGVKD. The CDR3 totals 14 residues. Trimming took off 5 bases at V and 0 bases at J, with 8 bases between the two ends. This CDR3 is CAISTGLSYNEQFF. Here the CDR3 DNA reads TGTGCCATCAGTACAGGTCTCTCCTACAATGAGCAGTTCTTC.

A few counts support this clone. The V gene is TRBV29-1, the J gene TRBJ2-3; TRBD2 is a possible D gene (5 bases). In germline, CDR1 is SQVTM, CDR2 ANQGSEA. With 6 bases removed from V and 6 bases from J, the gap between germline ends came to 16 bases. This CDR3 is built from 13 residues. CDR3 residues: CSVGPASMDTQYF. The CDR3 DNA reads as TGCAGCGTGGGCCCCGCTAGCATGGATACGCAGTATTTT.

CDR3 nucleotides: TGTGCCAGCAGCCCTAGGGACCACCCCTACGAGCAGTACTTC. Translating it yields CASSPRDHPYEQYF. The V gene is TRBV7-2, the J gene TRBJ2-7; TRBD1 or TRBD2 may be the D gene (5 bases each). The V gene lost 5 bases and the J gene lost 2 bases, with 13 bases spanning the gap. This CDR3 is built from 14 residues. Germline-derived CDR1 and CDR2 are SGHTA and FQGNSA.

This clone was found a few times. The gene calls are TRBV5-1 and TRBJ2-5; maybe TRBD2 (6 bases). The V and J ends lost 2 bases and 5 bases respectively, with 13 bases between them. The CDR3 is 14 residues long. Germline V gene data show CDR1 as SGHRS and CDR2 as YFSETQ. The chain's CDR3 is CASSFSSGRETQYF. As DNA, the CDR3 is TGCGCCAGCAGCTTTTCCAGCGGGCGGGAGACCCAGTACTTC. The full variable domain, in which reference TRBV5-1 and TRBJ2-5 provide the parts outside the CDR3, is KAGVTQTPRYLIKTRGQQVTLSCSPISGHRSVSWYQQTPGQGLQFLFEYFSETQRNKGNFPGRFSGRQFSNSRSEMNVSTLELGDSALYLCASSFSSGRETQYFGPGTRLLVL.